The 4 T cell receptor beta chains listed next were all sequenced from one sample in a study of T cells expressing NK-cell markers. Following a re-call of the 5' RACE reads, TCRdb has one entry per CDR3 protein and lacks DNA. Recorded here are over 250,000 distinct CDR3 sequences; the top ten clones represent 4% to 4.5%. The material sequenced was blood T cells: a sorted CD56 or NKG2C T cell subset, CD4+ or CD8+ T cells, or bulk PBMC T cells (not recorded which). These receptors all stem from a woman between 18 and 70 years old in good health.

The rearrangement links TRBV12-3 or TRBV12-4 to TRBJ2-7; the D gene TCRdb calls, TRBD1, cannot be checked with no DNA. This CDR3 has 14 residues. Here the CDR3 reads CASSPGQGGYEQYF.

Here the CDR3 reads CASSLFSQRRNYEQYF. The genes are TRBV28 and TRBJ2-7. Germline loops: CDR1 MDHEN, CDR2 SYDVKM. This CDR3 spans 16 amino acids.

The chain employs TRBV20-1 and TRBJ2-5; TCRdb reports TRBD2, a call that lacks DNA to check it against. The germline CDR1 and CDR2 sequences are DFQATT and SNEGSKA (reference sequence). CDR3 length: 14 residues. The CDR3 region is CSAQISGTGETQYF.

CDR3 residues: CSARESISGNTIYF. The chain couples TRBV20-1 to TRBJ1-3. CDR3 length: 14 residues. Germline CDR1 DFQATT, CDR2 SNEGSKA (reference sequence).